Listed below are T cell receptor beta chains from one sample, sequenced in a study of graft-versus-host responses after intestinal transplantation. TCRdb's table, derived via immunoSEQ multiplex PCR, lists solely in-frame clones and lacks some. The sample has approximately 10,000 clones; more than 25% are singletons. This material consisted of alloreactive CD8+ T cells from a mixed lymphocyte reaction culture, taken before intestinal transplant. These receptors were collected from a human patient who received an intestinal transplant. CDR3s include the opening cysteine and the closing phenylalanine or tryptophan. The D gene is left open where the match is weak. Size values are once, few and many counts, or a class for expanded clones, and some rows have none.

TGCGCCAGCAGCCAAGTGATGGGGAGCTCCTACGAGCAGTACTTC CASSQVMGSSYEQYF once TRBJ2-7 . TRBV4-1
TGTGCCACCAGCAGAGTGGGACTAGCGGGGTTACAAGAGACCCAGTACTTC CATSRVGLAGLQETQYF few TRBJ2-5 TRBD2 TRBV15
TGCGCCAGCAGCGCGACGAGGCTAGCGGGGCCCACAGATACGCAGTATTTT CASSATRLAGPTDTQYF few TRBJ2-3 TRBD2 TRBV5-1
TGCGCCAGCAGCCACCCTAGCGGGGGGGCCGACGAGCAGTACTTC CASSHPSGGADEQYF . TRBJ2-7 TRBD2 TRBV4-1
TGTGCCAGCAGCTTGGCAGGGTGGGGTGAGCAGTTCTTC CASSLAGWGEQFF . TRBJ2-1 . TRBV7-9
TGTGCCAGCAGTCCCACCGCAGCGGGGTACGAGCAGTACTTC CASSPTAAGYEQYF . TRBJ2-7 TRBD2 TRBV9
TGTGCCAGCAGTTACGGGACAGGGGTGTCCTACGAGCAGTACTTC CASSYGTGVSYEQYF few TRBJ2-7 TRBD1 TRBV6-5
TGTGCCAGCAGCTCAACTAGCGGGGGCCCTGAGCAGTACTTC CASSSTSGGPEQYF . TRBJ2-7 TRBD2 TRBV6-5
TGTGCCAGCTCACCAGGGGGGTGGACCTACGAGCAGTACTTC CASSPGGWTYEQYF . TRBJ2-7 . TRBV18
TGTGCCAGCAGTGATTTCATCCCCTACGAGCAGTACTTC CASSDFIPYEQYF medium-sized TRBJ2-7 . TRBV6-1
TGCAGCGTTGAAGATATTCGGGCAGGGGGTGGCTACACCTTC CSVEDIRAGGGYTF . TRBJ1-2 TRBD1 TRBV29-1
TGTGCCAGCAGCCCAGAGGACAGGAACACCGGGGAGCTGTTTTTT CASSPEDRNTGELFF few TRBJ2-2 . TRBV13
TGTGCCAGCAGCCCCGGGAGGGGCCTCGAAGAGACCCAGTACTTC CASSPGRGLEETQYF . TRBJ2-5 TRBD2 TRBV14
TGTGCCAGCAGCTTGCCGGGGACAGGGGGCATTGGTGAGCAGTTCTTC CASSLPGTGGIGEQFF . TRBJ2-1 TRBD1 TRBV9
TGTGCCAGCCCCCCCGGGGATTACACCGGGGAGCTGTTTTTT CASPPGDYTGELFF . TRBJ2-2 . TRBV6-1
TGTGCCAGCAGCCACGGACAGGGCACAGATACGCAGTATTTT CASSHGQGTDTQYF . TRBJ2-3 TRBD1 TRBV5-4
TGTGCCAGCTCCGGTCCATTGACAGGCTCCTACGAGCAGTACTTC CASSGPLTGSYEQYF few TRBJ2-7 . TRBV6-5
TGTGCCTCGCGGACAGGGCTGTCCCACGAGCAGTACTTC CASRTGLSHEQYF few TRBJ2-7 TRBD1 TRBV5-5
TGTGCCAGCAGTTTTGGACTAGCGATTACGACAGATACGCAGTATTTT CASSFGLAITTDTQYF . TRBJ2-3 TRBD2 TRBV6-5
TGTGCCAGTAGTATGCTGGGGACAGAAGGGCCCAGTGGAGATGGCTACACCTTC CASSMLGTEGPSGDGYTF . TRBJ1-2 TRBD1 TRBV19
TGTGCCAGCAGCAGGACAGGGGACTATGGCTACACCTTC CASSRTGDYGYTF . TRBJ1-2 . TRBV21-1
TGTGCCAGCAGCGCCACGGGACCCTCCGGGAGCGAGCAGTACTTC CASSATGPSGSEQYF . TRBJ2-7 . TRBV5-4
TGTGCCAGCAGAGGGACATTATCCTACGAGCAGTACTTC CASRGTLSYEQYF few TRBJ2-7 . TRBV6-5
TGTGCCAGCACTAGCGGGGGTCTCGATGAGCAGTTCTTC CASTSGGLDEQFF . TRBJ2-1 TRBD2 TRBV9
TGTGCCAGCAGTTCCGGGTATGGCTACACCTTC CASSSGYGYTF . TRBJ1-2 . TRBV6-5
TGTGCCAGCAGCGCCCCCCTGGGGACTAGCGGAGGTTGGAAGACCCAGTACTTC CASSAPLGTSGGWKTQYF . TRBJ2-5 TRBD2 TRBV7-2
TGTGCCAGCAGCGGGGGGACAGGGGACGAGCAGTACTTC CASSGGTGDEQYF . TRBJ2-7 TRBD1 TRBV9
TGTGCCAGCAGCTTATTGTGGGGGGTTGGGGATACGCAGTATTTT CASSLLWGVGDTQYF medium-sized TRBJ2-3 . TRBV7-6
TGTGCCAGCAGTCCACGACAGGGGGGGAATGAGCAGTTCTTC CASSPRQGGNEQFF . TRBJ2-1 TRBD1 TRBV27
TGTGCCAGCAGTTACGGTGGGACACTTGAAGCTTTCTTT CASSYGGTLEAFF . TRBJ1-1 . TRBV6-5
TGTGCCAGCAGCCCCACAGGGTACACTGAAGCTTTCTTT CASSPTGYTEAFF . TRBJ1-1 . TRBV7-6
TGTGCCAGCAGTTACGGGGCAGGGAGGAACGAGCAGTACTTC CASSYGAGRNEQYF . TRBJ2-7 . TRBV6-5
TGTGCCAGCAGTTTAGTTTTCGGGGGGGCTCGGGAGCAGTTCTTC CASSLVFGGAREQFF . TRBJ2-1 TRBD2 TRBV27
TGTGCCAGCAGTTACGGACAGGAGTATGGCTACACCTTC CASSYGQEYGYTF . TRBJ1-2 TRBD1 TRBV6-6
TGCAGCGTGGCATCAAACTATGGCTACACCTTC CSVASNYGYTF large TRBJ1-2 . TRBV29-1
TGTGCCAGCAGTTACCTCCAGGGGGCCTACGAGCAGTACTTC CASSYLQGAYEQYF . TRBJ2-7 TRBD1 TRBV6-6
TGTGCCAGCAGGGACAGGTTTGCCTACGAGCAGTACTTC CASRDRFAYEQYF few TRBJ2-7 TRBD1 TRBV5-4
TGTGCCAGCAGCCAAGGCTCAGGCTACACCTTC CASSQGSGYTF . TRBJ1-2 . TRBV16
TGTGCCAGCGAGGGGGATGTTGGCACTGAAGCTTTCTTT CASEGDVGTEAFF few TRBJ1-1 . TRBV21-1
TGCGCCAGCAGCCAAGAACGGGCTAGCGGGGGACAGACAGATACGCAGTATTTT CASSQERASGGQTDTQYF many TRBJ2-3 TRBD2 TRBV4-1
TGTGCCAGCAGCTTAGCAGGGACAGACAATCAGCCCCAGCATTTT CASSLAGTDNQPQHF few TRBJ1-5 TRBD1 TRBV7-9
TGTGCCAGCAGCAGCACAGGGGGCACAGATACGCAGTATTTT CASSSTGGTDTQYF . TRBJ2-3 TRBD1 TRBV5-6
TGTGCCAGCAGCTTAGGGGCAGGGGGATACTACGAGCAGTACTTC CASSLGAGGYYEQYF few TRBJ2-7 TRBD1 TRBV7-9
TGTGCCAGCAGCGACTCCAGGGGCGGGGAGCAGTACTTC CASSDSRGGEQYF . TRBJ2-7 . TRBV13
TGCGCCAGCAGCCAAGGGGAATCCTACGAGCAGTACTTC CASSQGESYEQYF few TRBJ2-7 . TRBV7-9
TGTGCCAGCATTGACACCATGAACACTGAAGCTTTCTTT CASIDTMNTEAFF medium-sized TRBJ1-1 . TRBV6-5
TGCGCCAGCAGCTTGGGACAGGGGAGGACTGAAGCTTTCTTT CASSLGQGRTEAFF few TRBJ1-1 TRBD1 TRBV5-1